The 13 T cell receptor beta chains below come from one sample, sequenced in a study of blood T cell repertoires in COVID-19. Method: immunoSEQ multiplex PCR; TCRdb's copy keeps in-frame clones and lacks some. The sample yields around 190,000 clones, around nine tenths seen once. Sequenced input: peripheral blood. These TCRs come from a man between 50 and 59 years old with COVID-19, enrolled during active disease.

The CDR3 reads CASSPGTGGTDTQYF. The CDR3 DNA sequence: TGTGCCAGCAGCCCCGGGACAGGGGGCACAGATACGCAGTATTTT. The chain combines TRBV11-1 with TRBJ2-3, with 10 positions matching TRBD1. The CDR3 consists of 15 residues. Trimming at V came to 5 bases and at J to 1 base, leaving 3 bases not matched to a gene. Germline CDR1 is SGHAT and CDR2 is FQDESV (reference sequence). Based on the CDR3 plus reference TRBV11-1 and TRBJ2-3, the full variable domain is EAEVAQSPRYKITEKSQAVAFWCDPISGHATLYWYRQILGQGPELLVQFQDESVVDDSQLPKDRFSAERLKGVDSTLKIQPAELGDSAMYLCASSPGTGGTDTQYFGPGTRLTVL.

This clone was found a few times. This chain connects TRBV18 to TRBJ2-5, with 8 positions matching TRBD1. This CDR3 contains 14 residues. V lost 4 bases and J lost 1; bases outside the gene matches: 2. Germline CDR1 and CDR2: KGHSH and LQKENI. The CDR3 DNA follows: TGTGCCAGCTCACAGGACAGGGTCCAAGAGACCCAGTACTTC. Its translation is CASSQDRVQETQYF.

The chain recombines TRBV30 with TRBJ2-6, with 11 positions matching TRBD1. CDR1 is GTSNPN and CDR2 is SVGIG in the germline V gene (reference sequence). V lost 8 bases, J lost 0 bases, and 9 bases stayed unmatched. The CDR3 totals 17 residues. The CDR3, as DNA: TGTGCCGGGGGACAGGGGGTCTTAAGCTCTGGGGCCAACGTCCTGACTTTC. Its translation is CAGGQGVLSSGANVLTF.

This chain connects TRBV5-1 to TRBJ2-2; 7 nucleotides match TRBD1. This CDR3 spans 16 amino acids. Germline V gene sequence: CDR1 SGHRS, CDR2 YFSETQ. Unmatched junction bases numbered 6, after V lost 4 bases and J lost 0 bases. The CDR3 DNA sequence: TGCGCCAGCAGCCTGCTGACAGGGACGAACACCGGGGAGCTGTTTTTT. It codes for CASSLLTGTNTGELFF.

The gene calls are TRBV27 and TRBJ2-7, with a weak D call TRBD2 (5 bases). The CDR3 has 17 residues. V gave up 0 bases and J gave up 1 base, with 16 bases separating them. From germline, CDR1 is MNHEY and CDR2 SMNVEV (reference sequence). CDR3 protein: CASSLSRFGGGSYEQYF. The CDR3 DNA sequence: TGTGCCAGCAGTTTATCGAGGTTTGGAGGCGGGTCCTACGAGCAGTACTTC.

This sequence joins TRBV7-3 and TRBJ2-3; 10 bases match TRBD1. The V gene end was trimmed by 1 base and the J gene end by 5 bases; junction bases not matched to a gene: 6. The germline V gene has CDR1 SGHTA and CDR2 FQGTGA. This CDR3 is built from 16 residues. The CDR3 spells CASSLIAGTGVDTQYF. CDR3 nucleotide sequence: TGTGCCAGCAGCTTAATAGCCGGGACAGGGGTAGATACGCAGTATTTT.

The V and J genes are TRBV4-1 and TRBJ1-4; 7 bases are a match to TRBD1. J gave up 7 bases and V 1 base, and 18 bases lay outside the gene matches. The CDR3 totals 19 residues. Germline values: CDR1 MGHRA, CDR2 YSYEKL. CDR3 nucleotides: TGCGCCAGCAGCCAAGTCATGGAGCCCGGTGACAGGGATGGTGAAAAACTGTTTTTT. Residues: CASSQVMEPGDRDGEKLFF.

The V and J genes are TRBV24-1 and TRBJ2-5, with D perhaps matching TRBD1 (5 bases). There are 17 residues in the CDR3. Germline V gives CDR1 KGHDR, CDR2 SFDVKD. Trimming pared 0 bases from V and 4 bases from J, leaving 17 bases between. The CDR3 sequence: CATSDLTSSERGETQYF. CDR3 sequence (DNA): TGTGCCACCAGTGATTTGACCTCTTCGGAAAGGGGAGAGACCCAGTACTTC.

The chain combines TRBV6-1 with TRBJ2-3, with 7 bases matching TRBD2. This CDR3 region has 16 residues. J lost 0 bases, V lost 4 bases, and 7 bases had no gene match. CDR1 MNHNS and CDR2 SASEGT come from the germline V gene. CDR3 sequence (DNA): TGTGCCAGCAGTGCAACCGGGGGGACTAGCACAGATACGCAGTATTTT. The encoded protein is CASSATGGTSTDTQYF.

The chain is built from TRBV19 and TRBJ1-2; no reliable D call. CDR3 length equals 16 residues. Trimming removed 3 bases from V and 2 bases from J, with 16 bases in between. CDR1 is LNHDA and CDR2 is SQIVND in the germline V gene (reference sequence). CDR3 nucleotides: TGTGCCAGTAGTATTAAGCTTCGATCCGGGAACTATGGCTACACCTTC. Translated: CASSIKLRSGNYGYTF.

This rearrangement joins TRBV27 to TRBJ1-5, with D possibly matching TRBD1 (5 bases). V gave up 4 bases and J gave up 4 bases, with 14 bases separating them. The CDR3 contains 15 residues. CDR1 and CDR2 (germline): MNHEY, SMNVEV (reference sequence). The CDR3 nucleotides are TGTGCCAGCAGTTCGGCCGACCAGGGAAATCAGCCCCAGCATTTT. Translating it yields CASSSADQGNQPQHF.

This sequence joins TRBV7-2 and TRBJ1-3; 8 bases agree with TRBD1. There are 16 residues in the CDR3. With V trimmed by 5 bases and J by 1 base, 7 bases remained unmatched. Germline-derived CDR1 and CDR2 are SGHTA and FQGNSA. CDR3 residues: CASSLGQGRSGNTIYF. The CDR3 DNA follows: TGTGCCAGCAGCCTCGGACAGGGTCGGTCTGGAAACACCATATATTTT. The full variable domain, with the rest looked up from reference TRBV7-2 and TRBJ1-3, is GAGVSQSPSNKVTEKGKDVELRCDPISGHTALYWYRQSLGQGLEFLIYFQGNSAPDKSGLPSDRFSAERTGGSVSTLTIQRTQQEDSAVYLCASSLGQGRSGNTIYFGEGSWLTVV.

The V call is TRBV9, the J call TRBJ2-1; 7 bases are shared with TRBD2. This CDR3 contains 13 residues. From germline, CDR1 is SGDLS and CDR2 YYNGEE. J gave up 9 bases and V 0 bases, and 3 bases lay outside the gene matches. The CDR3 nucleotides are TGTGCCAGCAGCGTAGCTCCGGGGGGTGAGCAGTTCTTC. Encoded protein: CASSVAPGGEQFF.